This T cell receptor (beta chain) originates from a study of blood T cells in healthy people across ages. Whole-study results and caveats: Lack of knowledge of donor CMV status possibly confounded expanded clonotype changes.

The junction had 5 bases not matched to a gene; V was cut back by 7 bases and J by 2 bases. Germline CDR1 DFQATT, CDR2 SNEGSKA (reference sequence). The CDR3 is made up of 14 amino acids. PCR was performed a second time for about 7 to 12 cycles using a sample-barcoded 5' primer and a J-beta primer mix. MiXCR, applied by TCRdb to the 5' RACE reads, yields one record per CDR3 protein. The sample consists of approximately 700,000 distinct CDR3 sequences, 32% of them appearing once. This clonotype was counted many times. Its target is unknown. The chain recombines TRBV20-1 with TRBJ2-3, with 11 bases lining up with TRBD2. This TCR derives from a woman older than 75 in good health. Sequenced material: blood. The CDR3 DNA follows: TGCAGTGTTGGGACTAGCGGATACACAGATACGCAGTATTTT. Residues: CSVGTSGYTDTQYF.